Below are 18 T cell receptor beta chains sequenced from a single sample in a study of cytomegalovirus exposure and HLA in healthy donors. Assay: immunoSEQ multiplex PCR; the TCRdb copy retains only in-frame clones and omits some. The table has roughly 98,000 clones, more than 75% seen once. Material: PBMCs. These receptors originate from a man aged 18 to 29 in good health and CMV-seropositive.

This rearrangement joins TRBV28 to TRBJ2-3; 11 bases are a match to TRBD1. Germline CDR1 is MDHEN and CDR2 is SYDVKM. This CDR3 has 16 amino acids. The ends lost 6 bases at V and 4 bases at J; junction bases unmatched: 9. The CDR3 loop is CASSPIPGQGADTQYF. For the CDR3, the DNA is TGTGCCAGCAGCCCGATACCGGGACAGGGGGCAGATACGCAGTATTTT. Complete variable domain (other parts from reference TRBV28 and TRBJ2-3): DVKVTQSSRYLVKRTGEKVFLECVQDMDHENMFWYRQDPGLGLRLIYFSYDVKMKEKGDIPEGYSVSREKKERFSLILESASTNQTSMYLCASSPIPGQGADTQYFGPGTRLTVL.

V and J are TRBV10-3 and TRBJ2-5, with D perhaps matching TRBD2 (5 bases). Trimming took 0 bases from V and 5 from J, leaving 10 bases between them. Germline CDR1 reads ENHRY; CDR2 reads SYGVKD. The CDR3 length is 14 residues. The CDR3 DNA reads as TGTGCCATCAGTGAGTCAGGAGGTAGGGAGACCCAGTACTTC. Amino acids: CAISESGGRETQYF.

The chain has TRBV19 and TRBJ1-6; 9 nucleotides match TRBD1. V gave up 5 bases and J gave up 7 bases; unmatched junction bases: 9. Looked up from germline, CDR1 is LNHDA and CDR2 is SQIVND (reference sequence). The CDR3 is 16 amino acids. The CDR3 nucleotides read TGTGCCAGTAGTGCTCAACAGGGGGCCCTAAATTCACCCCTCCACTTT. The encoded protein is CASSAQQGALNSPLHF.

This clone was seen many times. The J gene is TRBJ2-1, the V gene TRBV7-2, with 9 bases fitting TRBD1. Germline V gene sequence: CDR1 SGHTA, CDR2 FQGNSA. Trimming removed 1 base from V and 8 bases from J; junction bases left unmatched: 6. CDR3 length equals 15 residues. DNA for the CDR3: TGTGCCAGCAGCTTAGGACAGGGGGGTCGAGATGAGCAGTTCTTC. Amino acids: CASSLGQGGRDEQFF.

Of note for this clone: The sample carries other DNA sequences with the same CDR3. The gene calls are TRBV7-2 and TRBJ2-3, with TRBD1 matching 9 bases. The CDR3 is 14 residues long. Germline CDR1 and CDR2: SGHTA and FQGNSA. The trim removed 3 bases at V and 4 bases at J, leaving 2 bases unmatched. The CDR3 region is CASSLGQGADTQYF. CDR3 sequence (DNA): TGTGCCAGCAGCTTGGGACAGGGCGCAGATACGCAGTATTTT.

The V call is TRBV9, the J call TRBJ1-6; possibly TRBD1 for D (5 bases). Per germline, CDR1 SGDLS and CDR2 YYNGEE. The length of the CDR3 is 17 residues. V was pared by 3 bases and J by 7 bases, with 20 bases between. As DNA, the CDR3 is TGTGCCAGCAGCGCGGGGGAATTTATCCAGGACAATTCACCCCTCCACTTT. Translated, it gives CASSAGEFIQDNSPLHF.

The chain links TRBV5-1 to TRBJ2-2; the match to TRBD2 covers 11 bases. The V gene end was trimmed by 4 bases and the J gene end by 2 bases; junction bases not matched to a gene: 7. The germline V gene has CDR1 SGHRS and CDR2 YFSETQ. The length of the CDR3 is 17 residues. CDR3 in amino acids: CASSHSGRALNTGELFF. DNA for the CDR3: TGCGCCAGCAGCCATAGCGGGAGGGCCCTTAACACCGGGGAGCTGTTTTTT. The full variable domain, its missing parts supplied by reference TRBV5-1 and TRBJ2-2, is KAGVTQTPRYLIKTRGQQVTLSCSPISGHRSVSWYQQTPGQGLQFLFEYFSETQRNKGNFPGRFSGRQFSNSRSEMNVSTLELGDSALYLCASSHSGRALNTGELFFGEGSRLTVL.

This sequence joins TRBV19 and TRBJ2-1; 7 bases map to TRBD2. Germline CDR1 LNHDA, CDR2 SQIVND (reference sequence). J lost 9 bases, V lost 10 bases, and 30 bases had no gene match. The CDR3 length is 19 residues. The CDR3 nucleotides read TGTGCCACCTGCCGCGCGCTAGCGGATAACCAGAGAGGTTTCTGTGAGCAGTTCTTC. Amino acid sequence: CATCRALADNQRGFCEQFF.

The CDR3 DNA sequence: TGCGCCAGCAGCCATCTTCTAGCGGGAGGAAACACCGGGGAGCTGTTTTTT. Its protein is CASSHLLAGGNTGELFF. The V gene is TRBV4-1, the J gene TRBJ2-2; 11 positions match TRBD2. CDR3 length: 17 residues. J was trimmed by 2 bases and V by 3 bases; bases with no gene match: 5. CDR1 is MGHRA and CDR2 is YSYEKL in the germline V gene.

The chain is built from TRBV27 and TRBJ2-3, with D possibly TRBD2 on 5 matching bases. Germline V gene lookup returns CDR1 MNHEY and CDR2 SMNVEV (reference sequence). The V and J ends lost 3 bases and 2 bases respectively, with 12 bases between them. The CDR3 length is 15 residues. The CDR3 here is CASSFWSGITDTQYF. The DNA of the CDR3 is TGTGCCAGCAGTTTCTGGTCGGGAATCACAGATACGCAGTATTTT.

A few counts support this clone. The chain is built from TRBV5-8 and TRBJ2-1; a weak D match, TRBD2 (7 bases). The CDR3 consists of 13 residues. Germline CDR1 SGHTS, CDR2 YDEGEE. Trimming took off 5 bases at V and 7 bases at J, with 13 bases between the two ends. The CDR3 here is CASRLSGTNEQFF. The CDR3 bases are TGTGCCAGCAGGCTCAGCGGGACAAATGAGCAGTTCTTC.

This chain joins TRBV7-2 and TRBJ1-1; no reliable D call. This CDR3 is 13 amino acids long. V was clipped by 0 bases and J by 3 bases, with 5 bases between them. In germline, CDR1 is SGHTA, CDR2 FQGNSA. This CDR3 reads CASSLAEDTEAFF. CDR3 in DNA: TGTGCCAGCAGCTTAGCCGAGGACACTGAAGCTTTCTTT. The complete variable domain, with remaining parts taken from reference TRBV7-2 and TRBJ1-1, reads GAGVSQSPSNKVTEKGKDVELRCDPISGHTALYWYRQSLGQGLEFLIYFQGNSAPDKSGLPSDRFSAERTGGSVSTLTIQRTQQEDSAVYLCASSLAEDTEAFFGQGTRLTVV.

The CDR3 DNA reads TGTGCCAGCAGCCTCCTAAGGGGGAGTGAGCAGTACTTC. Its translation: CASSLLRGSEQYF. The V call is TRBV2, the J call TRBJ2-7, with D perhaps TRBD1 (6 bases). Per the germline V gene, CDR1 is SNHLY and CDR2 is FYNNEI. V dropped 6 bases and J dropped 7 bases, with 16 bases sitting between them. The CDR3 contains 13 residues.

This chain links TRBV7-2 with TRBJ2-7; D unclear. Trimming took off 2 bases at V and 4 bases at J, with 9 bases between the two ends. CDR1 SGHTA and CDR2 FQGNSA come from the germline V gene. CDR3 size: 13 residues. The CDR3 sequence is CASSLHRRYEQYF. CDR3 coding DNA: TGTGCCAGCAGCTTACACCGTCGGTACGAGCAGTACTTC.

V usage is TRBV9 and J usage is TRBJ2-5; no clear D gene. The CDR3 is made up of 13 amino acids. With 1 base removed from V and 1 base from J, the gap between germline ends came to 5 bases. The germline V gene has CDR1 SGDLS and CDR2 YYNGEE. DNA for the CDR3: TGTGCCAGCAGCGTAATGGCCCAAGAGACCCAGTACTTC. This encodes CASSVMAQETQYF. The full variable domain, its missing parts supplied by reference TRBV9 and TRBJ2-5, is DSGVTQTPKHLITATGQRVTLRCSPRSGDLSVYWYQQSLDQGLQFLIQYYNGEERAKGNILERFSAQQFPDLHSELNLSSLELGDSALYFCASSVMAQETQYFGPGTRLLVL.

This clone was seen a few times. The chain couples TRBV27 to TRBJ1-2; D not certain. The CDR3 spans 13 residues. The germline V gene has CDR1 MNHEY and CDR2 SMNVEV (reference sequence). V was trimmed by 6 bases and J by 0 bases, leaving 8 bases between them. CDR3 coding DNA: TGTGCCAGCAGCTCGTCGGCTAACTATGGCTACACCTTC. Its protein product is CASSSSANYGYTF.

The chain uses TRBV4-2 and TRBJ2-6; the D gene is possibly TRBD2 (6 bases). The ends were cut back, 1 base at V and 2 bases at J, with 12 bases in the middle. The CDR3 has 17 residues. The V gene's germline CDR1 is LGHNA and CDR2 YNFKEQ. CDR3 sequence reads: CASSQASREAGANVLTF. CDR3 sequence (DNA): TGTGCCAGCAGCCAAGCTTCCAGGGAGGCTGGGGCCAACGTCCTGACTTTC.

The chain joins TRBV5-1 to TRBJ1-1, with TRBD1 matching 7 bases. This CDR3 is 17 amino acids long. V was clipped by 4 bases and J by 5 bases; unmatched bases: 17. The V gene's germline CDR1 is SGHRS and CDR2 YFSETQ. Here the CDR3 reads CASSPTLNRGGGTEAFF. CDR3 nucleotide sequence: TGCGCCAGCAGCCCCACACTGAACAGGGGAGGAGGTACTGAAGCTTTCTTT.